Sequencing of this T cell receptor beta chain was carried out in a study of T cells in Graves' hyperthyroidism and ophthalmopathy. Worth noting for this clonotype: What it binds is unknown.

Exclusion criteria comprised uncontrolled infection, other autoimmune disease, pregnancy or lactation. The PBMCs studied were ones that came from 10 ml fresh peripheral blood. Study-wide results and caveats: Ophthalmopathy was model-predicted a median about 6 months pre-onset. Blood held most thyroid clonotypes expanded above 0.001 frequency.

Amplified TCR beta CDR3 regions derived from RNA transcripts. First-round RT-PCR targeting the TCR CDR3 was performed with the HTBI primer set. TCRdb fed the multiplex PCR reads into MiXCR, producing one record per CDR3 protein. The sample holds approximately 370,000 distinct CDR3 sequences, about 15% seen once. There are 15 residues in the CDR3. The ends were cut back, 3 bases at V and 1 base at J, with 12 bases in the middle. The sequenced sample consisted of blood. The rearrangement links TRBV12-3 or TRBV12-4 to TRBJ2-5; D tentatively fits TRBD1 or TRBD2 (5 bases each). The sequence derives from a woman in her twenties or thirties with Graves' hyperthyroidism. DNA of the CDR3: TGTGCCAGCAGTTTGAGGGGCAGTCTCCAAGAGACCCAGTACTTC. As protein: CASSLRGSLQETQYF.